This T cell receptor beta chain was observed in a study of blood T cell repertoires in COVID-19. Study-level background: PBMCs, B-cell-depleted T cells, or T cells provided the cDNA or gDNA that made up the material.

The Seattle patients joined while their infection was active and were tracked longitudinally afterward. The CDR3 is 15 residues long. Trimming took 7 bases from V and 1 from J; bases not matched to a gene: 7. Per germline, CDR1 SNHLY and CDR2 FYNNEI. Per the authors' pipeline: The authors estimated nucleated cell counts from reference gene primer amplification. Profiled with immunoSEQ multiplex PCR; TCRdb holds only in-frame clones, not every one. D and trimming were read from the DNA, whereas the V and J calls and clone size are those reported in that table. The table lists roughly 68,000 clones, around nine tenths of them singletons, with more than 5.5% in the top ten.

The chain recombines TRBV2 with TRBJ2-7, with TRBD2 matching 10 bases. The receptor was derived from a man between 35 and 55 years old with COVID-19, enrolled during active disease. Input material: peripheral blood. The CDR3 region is CASKETSGPSYEQYF. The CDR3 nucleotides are TGTGCCAGCAAAGAGACTAGCGGGCCTTCCTACGAGCAGTACTTC. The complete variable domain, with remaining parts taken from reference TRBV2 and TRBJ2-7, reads EPEVTQTPSHQVTQMGQEVILRCVPISNHLYFYWYRQILGQKVEFLVSFYNNEISEKSEIFDDQFSVERPDGSNFTLKIRSTKLEDSAMYFCASKETSGPSYEQYFGPGTRLTVT.